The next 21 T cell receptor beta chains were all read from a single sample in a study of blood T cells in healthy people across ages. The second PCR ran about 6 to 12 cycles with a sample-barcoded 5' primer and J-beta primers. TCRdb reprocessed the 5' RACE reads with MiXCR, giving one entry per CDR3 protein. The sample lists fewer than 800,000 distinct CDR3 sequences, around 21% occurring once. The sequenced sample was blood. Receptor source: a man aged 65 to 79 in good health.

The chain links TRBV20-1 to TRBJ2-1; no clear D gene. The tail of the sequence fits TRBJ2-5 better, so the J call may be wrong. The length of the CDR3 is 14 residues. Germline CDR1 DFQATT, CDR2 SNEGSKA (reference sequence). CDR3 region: CSAENLDGLETQYF. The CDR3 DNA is TGCAGTGCGGAGAATCTGGACGGCCTGGAGACCCAGTACTTC.

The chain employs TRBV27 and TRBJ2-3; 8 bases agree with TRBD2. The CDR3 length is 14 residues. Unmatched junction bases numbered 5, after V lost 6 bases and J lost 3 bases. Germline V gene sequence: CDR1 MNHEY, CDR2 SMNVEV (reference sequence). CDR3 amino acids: CASRVAGGTDTQYF. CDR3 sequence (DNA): TGTGCCAGCAGAGTTGCGGGAGGTACAGATACGCAGTATTTT.

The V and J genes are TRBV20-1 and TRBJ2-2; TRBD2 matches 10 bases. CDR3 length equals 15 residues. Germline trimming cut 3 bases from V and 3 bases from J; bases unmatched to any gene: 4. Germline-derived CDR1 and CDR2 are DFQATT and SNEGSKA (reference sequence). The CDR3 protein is CSASSGLADTGELFF. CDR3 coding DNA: TGCAGTGCTAGTAGCGGACTAGCGGACACCGGGGAGCTGTTTTTT.

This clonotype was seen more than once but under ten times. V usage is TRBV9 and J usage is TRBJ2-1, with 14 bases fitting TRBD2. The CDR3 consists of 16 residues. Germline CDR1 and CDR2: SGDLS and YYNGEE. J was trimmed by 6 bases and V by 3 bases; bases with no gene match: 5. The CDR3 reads CASSGGTSGRGNEQFF. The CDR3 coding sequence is TGTGCCAGCAGCGGAGGGACTAGCGGGAGAGGCAATGAGCAGTTCTTC.

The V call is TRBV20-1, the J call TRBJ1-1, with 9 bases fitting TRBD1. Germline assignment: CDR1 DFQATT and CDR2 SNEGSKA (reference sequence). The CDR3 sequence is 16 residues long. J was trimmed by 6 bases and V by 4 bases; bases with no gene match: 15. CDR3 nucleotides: TGCAGTGCTATCCCCAGACAGGGGGTTCATTTCGCTGAAGCTTTCTTT. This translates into CSAIPRQGVHFAEAFF.

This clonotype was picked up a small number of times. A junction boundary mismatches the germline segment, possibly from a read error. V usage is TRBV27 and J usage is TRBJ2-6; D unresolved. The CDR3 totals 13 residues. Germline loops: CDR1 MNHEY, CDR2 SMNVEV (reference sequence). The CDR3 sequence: CQGSRAGANVLTF. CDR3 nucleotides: TGCCAAGGGTCGAGAGCTGGGGCCAACGTCCTGACTTTC.

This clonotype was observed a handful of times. The CDR3 bases are TGTGCCAGCAGCACGACAGGCACGAACACTGAAGCTTTCTTT. Translated, it gives CASSTTGTNTEAFF. The chain couples TRBV6-6 to TRBJ1-1, with a tentative D call TRBD1 (6 bases). Trimming left V 6 bases short and J 1 base short, with 12 bases between. This CDR3 comprises 14 residues. Per germline, CDR1 MNHNY and CDR2 SVGAGI (reference sequence).

The CDR3 bases are TGCAGTGCTAGGCTACAGGGCGGGAACACTGAAGCTTTCTTT. Translation gives CSARLQGGNTEAFF. The V gene is TRBV20-1, the J gene TRBJ1-1; possible D gene TRBD1, 6 bases. V was shortened by 3 bases and J by 1 base, with 12 bases between the two germline ends. Germline CDR1 reads DFQATT; CDR2 reads SNEGSKA (reference sequence). This CDR3 region has 14 residues.

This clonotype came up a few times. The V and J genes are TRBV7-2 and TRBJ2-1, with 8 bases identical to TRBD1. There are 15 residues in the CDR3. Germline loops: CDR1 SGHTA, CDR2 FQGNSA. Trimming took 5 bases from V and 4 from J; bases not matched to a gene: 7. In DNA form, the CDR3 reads TGTGCCAGCAGCCAACAGGGGGAAGCTTACAATGAGCAGTTCTTC. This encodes CASSQQGEAYNEQFF.

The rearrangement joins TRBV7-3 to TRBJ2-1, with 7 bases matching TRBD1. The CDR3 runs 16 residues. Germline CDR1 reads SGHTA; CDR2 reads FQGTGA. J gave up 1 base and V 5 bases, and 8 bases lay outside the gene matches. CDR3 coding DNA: TGTGCCAGCAGCCCAACAACAGGGGTTTCCTACAATGAGCAGTTCTTC. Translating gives CASSPTTGVSYNEQFF. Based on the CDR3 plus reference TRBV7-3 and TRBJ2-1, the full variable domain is GAGVSQTPSNKVTEKGKYVELRCDPISGHTALYWYRQSLGQGPEFLIYFQGTGAADDSGLPNDRFFAVRPEGSVSTLKIQRTERGDSAVYLCASSPTTGVSYNEQFFGPGTRLTVL.

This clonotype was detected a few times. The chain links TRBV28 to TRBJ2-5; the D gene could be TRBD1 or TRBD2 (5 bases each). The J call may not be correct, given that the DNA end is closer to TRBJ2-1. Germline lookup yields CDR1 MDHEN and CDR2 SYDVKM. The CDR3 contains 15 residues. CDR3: CASSSRDAKSDEQFF. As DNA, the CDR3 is TGTGCCAGCAGTAGCCGGGACGCAAAATCGGATGAGCAGTTCTTC.

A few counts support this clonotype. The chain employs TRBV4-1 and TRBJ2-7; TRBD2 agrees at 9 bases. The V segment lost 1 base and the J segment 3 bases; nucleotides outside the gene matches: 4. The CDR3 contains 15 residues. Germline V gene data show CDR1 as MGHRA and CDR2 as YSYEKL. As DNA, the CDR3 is TGCGCCAGCAGCCAAGGGCGAGCGGGAGGCTACGAGCAGTACTTC. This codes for CASSQGRAGGYEQYF.

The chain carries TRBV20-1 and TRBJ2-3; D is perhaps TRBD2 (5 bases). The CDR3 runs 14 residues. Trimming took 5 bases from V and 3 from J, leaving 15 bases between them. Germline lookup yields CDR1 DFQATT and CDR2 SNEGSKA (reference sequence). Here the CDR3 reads CSAPGPTGTDTQYF. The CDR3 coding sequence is TGCAGTGCTCCCGGACCCACGGGGACAGATACGCAGTATTTT.

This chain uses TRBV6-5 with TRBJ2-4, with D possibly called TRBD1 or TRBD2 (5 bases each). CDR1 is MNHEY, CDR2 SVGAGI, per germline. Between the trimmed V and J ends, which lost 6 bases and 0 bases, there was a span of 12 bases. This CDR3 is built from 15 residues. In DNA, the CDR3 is TGTGCCAGCAGCACCGGGACCTTAGCCAAAAACATTCAGTACTTC. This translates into CASSTGTLAKNIQYF.

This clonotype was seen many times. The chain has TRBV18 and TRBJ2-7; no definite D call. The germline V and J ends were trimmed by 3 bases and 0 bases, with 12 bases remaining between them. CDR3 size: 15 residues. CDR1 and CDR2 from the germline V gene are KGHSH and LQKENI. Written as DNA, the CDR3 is TGTGCCAGCTCACCCGGCGGCGGTCCCTCCTACGAGCAGTACTTC. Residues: CASSPGGGPSYEQYF.

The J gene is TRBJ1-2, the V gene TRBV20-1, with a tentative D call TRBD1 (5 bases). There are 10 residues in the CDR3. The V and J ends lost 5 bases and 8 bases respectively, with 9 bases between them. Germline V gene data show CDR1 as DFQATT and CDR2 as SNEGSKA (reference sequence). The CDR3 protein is CSAAGYGYTF. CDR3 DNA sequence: TGCAGTGCTGCAGGGTACGGCTACACCTTC.

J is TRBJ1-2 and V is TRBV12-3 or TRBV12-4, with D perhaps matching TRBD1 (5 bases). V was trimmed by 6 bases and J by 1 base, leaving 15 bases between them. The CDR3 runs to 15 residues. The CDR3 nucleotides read TGTGCCAGCAGCCCCGGGACGGATTTTAACTATGGCTACACCTTC. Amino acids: CASSPGTDFNYGYTF.

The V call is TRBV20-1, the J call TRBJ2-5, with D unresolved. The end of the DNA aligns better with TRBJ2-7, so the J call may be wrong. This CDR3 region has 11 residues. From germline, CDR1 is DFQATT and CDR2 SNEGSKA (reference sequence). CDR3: CSATNRNEQYF. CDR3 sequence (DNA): TGCAGTGCTACGAACCGAAACGAGCAGTACTTC.

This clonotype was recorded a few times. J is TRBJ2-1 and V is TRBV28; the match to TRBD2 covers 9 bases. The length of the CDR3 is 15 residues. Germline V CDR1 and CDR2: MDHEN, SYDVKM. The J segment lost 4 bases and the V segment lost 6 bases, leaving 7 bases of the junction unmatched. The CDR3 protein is CASSVREGGYNEQFF. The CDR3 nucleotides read TGTGCCAGCAGCGTGCGGGAGGGCGGGTACAATGAGCAGTTCTTC.

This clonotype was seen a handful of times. The CDR3 spells CASNGRNTGELFF. CDR3 nucleotides: TGTGCCAGCAACGGACGGAACACCGGGGAGCTGTTTTTT. The chain couples TRBV6-1 to TRBJ2-2; D is unresolved. Germline V gene lookup returns CDR1 MNHNS and CDR2 SASEGT. This CDR3 spans 13 amino acids. Trimming left V 7 bases short and J 1 base short, with 7 bases between.

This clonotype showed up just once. The CDR3 region is CASLSGSYKQYF. In DNA, the CDR3 is TGTGCCAGCCTCAGCGGGAGTTACAAGCAGTACTTC. The chain employs TRBV2 and TRBJ2-1; the match to TRBD2 covers 8 bases. The J call may be incorrect, as the DNA end agrees better with TRBJ2-7. Per the germline V gene, CDR1 is SNHLY and CDR2 is FYNNEI. CDR3 length: 12 amino acids.